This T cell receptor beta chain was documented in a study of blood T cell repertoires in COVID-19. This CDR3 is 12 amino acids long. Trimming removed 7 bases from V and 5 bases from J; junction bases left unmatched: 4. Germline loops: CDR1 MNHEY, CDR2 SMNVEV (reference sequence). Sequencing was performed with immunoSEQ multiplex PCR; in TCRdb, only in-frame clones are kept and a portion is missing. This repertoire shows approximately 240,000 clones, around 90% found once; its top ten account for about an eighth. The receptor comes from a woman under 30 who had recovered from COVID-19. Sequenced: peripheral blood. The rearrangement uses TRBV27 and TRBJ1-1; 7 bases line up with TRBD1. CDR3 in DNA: TGTGCCAGCACCACACAGGGGACTGAAGCTTTCTTT. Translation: CASTTQGTEAFF.